This T cell receptor (beta chain) was retrieved from a study of CD8 T cells in Susac syndrome. Broader study findings: The CD4+ T cell repertoires in Susac syndrome did not show any clonal expansion.

The sequenced target, TCR beta, came from blood CD8+ and CD4+ T cells. Patients with Susac syndrome showed fulfilment of recently defined diagnostic criteria for definite or probable disease. TEMRA cells underwent FACS enrichment and CD8+ and CD4+ T cells underwent negative isolation. Reverse transcription used roughly 0.5 to 1 ug RNA and random hexamers. Each CDR3 protein gets one entry after TCRdb re-called the immunoSEQ multiplex PCR reads with MiXCR. The data show 150,000 to 200,000 distinct CDR3 sequences, under 95% seen once. Concerning this clonotype itself: Antigen specificity is unknown.

CDR1 SQVTM and CDR2 ANQGSEA come from the germline V gene. The CDR3 is 15 amino acids. Trimming pared 7 bases from V and 7 bases from J, leaving 22 bases between. The source material was CD4+ T cells from PBMCs. The source of this sequence is a human donor with Susac syndrome. The rearrangement joins TRBV29-1 to TRBJ2-2, with D perhaps TRBD1 or TRBD2 (5 bases each). The CDR3, as DNA: TGCAGCGCCGCCTACGGTATCCGGGACGGCGGGGAGCTGTTTTTT. Its protein product is CSAAYGIRDGGELFF.